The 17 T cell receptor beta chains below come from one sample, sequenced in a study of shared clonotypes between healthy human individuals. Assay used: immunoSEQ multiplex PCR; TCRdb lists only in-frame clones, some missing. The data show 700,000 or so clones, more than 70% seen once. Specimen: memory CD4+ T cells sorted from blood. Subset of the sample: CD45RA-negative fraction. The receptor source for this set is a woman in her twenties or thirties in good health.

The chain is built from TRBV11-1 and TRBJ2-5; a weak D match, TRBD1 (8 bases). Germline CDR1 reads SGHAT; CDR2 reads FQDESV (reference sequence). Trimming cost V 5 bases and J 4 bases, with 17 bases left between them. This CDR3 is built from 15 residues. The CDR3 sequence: CASSRQTGEGETQYF. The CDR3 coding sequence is TGTGCCAGCAGCCGACAGACAGGGGAGGGAGAGACCCAGTACTTC.

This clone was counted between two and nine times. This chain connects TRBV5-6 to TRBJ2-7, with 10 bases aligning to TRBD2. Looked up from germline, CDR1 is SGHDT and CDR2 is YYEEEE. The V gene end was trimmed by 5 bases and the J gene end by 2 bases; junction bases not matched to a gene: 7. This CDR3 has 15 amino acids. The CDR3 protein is CASSPGLAPTYEQYF. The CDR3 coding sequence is TGTGCCAGCAGTCCGGGACTAGCGCCTACCTACGAGCAGTACTTC. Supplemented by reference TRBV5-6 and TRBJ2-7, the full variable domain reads DAGVTQSPTHLIKTRGQQVTLRCSPKSGHDTVSWYQQALGQGPQFIFQYYEEEERQRGNFPDRFSGHQFPNYSSELNVNALLLGDSALYLCASSPGLAPTYEQYFGPGTRLTVT.

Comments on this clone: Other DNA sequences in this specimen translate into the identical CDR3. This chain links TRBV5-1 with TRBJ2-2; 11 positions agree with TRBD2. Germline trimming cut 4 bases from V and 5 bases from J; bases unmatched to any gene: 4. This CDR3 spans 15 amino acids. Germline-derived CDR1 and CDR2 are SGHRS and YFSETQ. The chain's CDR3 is CASSPLAGATGELFF. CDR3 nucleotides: TGCGCCAGCAGCCCACTAGCGGGAGCTACCGGGGAGCTGTTTTTT. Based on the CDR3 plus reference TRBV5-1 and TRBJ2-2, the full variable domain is KAGVTQTPRYLIKTRGQQVTLSCSPISGHRSVSWYQQTPGQGLQFLFEYFSETQRNKGNFPGRFSGRQFSNSRSEMNVSTLELGDSALYLCASSPLAGATGELFFGEGSRLTVL.

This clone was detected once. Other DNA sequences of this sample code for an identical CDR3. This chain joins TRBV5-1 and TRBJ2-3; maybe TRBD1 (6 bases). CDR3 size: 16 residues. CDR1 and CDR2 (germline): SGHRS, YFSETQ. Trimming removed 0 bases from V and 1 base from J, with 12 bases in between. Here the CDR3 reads CASSLAQGPGTDTQYF. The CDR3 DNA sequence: TGCGCCAGCAGCTTGGCACAGGGACCTGGCACAGATACGCAGTATTTT.

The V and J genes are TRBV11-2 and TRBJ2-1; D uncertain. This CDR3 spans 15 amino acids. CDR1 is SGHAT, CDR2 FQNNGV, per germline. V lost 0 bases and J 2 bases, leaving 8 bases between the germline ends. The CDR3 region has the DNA TGTGCCAGCAGCTTAGATAAAAATCCCTACAATGAGCAGTTCTTC. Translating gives CASSLDKNPYNEQFF.

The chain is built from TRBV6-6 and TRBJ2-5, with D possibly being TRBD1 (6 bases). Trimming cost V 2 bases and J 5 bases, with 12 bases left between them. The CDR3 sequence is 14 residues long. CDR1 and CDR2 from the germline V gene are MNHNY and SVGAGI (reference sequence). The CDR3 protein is CASSYALGAETQYF. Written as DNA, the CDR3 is TGTGCCAGCAGTTACGCACTGGGGGCGGAGACCCAGTACTTC.

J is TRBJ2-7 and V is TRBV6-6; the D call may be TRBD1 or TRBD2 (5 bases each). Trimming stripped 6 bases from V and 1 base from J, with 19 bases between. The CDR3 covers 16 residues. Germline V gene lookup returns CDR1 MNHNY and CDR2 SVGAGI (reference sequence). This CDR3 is CASRGSGQPSSYEQYF. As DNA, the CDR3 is TGTGCCAGCAGGGGTTCGGGGCAGCCTTCATCCTACGAGCAGTACTTC.

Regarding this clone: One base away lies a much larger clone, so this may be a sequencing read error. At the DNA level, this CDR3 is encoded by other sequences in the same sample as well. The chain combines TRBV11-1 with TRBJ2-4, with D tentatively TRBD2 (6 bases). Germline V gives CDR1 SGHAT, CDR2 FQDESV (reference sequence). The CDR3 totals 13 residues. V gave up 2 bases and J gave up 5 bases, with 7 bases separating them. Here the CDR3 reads CASSLSGENIQYF. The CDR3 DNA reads TGTGCCAGCAGCTTATCGGGGGAAAACATTCAGTACTTC.

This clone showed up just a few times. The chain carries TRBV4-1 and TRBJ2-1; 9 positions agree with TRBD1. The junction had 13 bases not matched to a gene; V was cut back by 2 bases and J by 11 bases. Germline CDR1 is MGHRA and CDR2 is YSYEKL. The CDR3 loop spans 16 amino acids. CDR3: CASSQPGQGRLSKQFF. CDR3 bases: TGCGCCAGCAGCCAACCCGGACAGGGGAGACTTTCGAAGCAGTTCTTC.

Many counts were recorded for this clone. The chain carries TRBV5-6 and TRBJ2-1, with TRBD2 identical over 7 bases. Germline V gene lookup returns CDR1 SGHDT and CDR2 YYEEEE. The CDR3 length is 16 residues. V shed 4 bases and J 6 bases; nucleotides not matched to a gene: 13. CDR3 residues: CASSTLSGIRANEQFF. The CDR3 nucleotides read TGTGCCAGCAGCACCCTGAGCGGGATCCGTGCCAATGAGCAGTTCTTC.

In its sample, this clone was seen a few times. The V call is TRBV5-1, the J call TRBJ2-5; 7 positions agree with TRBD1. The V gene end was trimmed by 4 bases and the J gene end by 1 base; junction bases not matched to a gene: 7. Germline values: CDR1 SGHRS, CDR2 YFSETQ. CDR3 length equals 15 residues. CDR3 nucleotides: TGCGCCAGCAGCCCACGGACAGGAGCCCAAGAGACCCAGTACTTC. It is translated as CASSPRTGAQETQYF.

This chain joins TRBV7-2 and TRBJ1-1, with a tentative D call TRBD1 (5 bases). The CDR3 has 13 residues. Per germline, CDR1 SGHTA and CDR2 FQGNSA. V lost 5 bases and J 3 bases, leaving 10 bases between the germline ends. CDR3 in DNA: TGTGCCAGCAGCGTCGACAGCCACACTGAAGCTTTCTTT. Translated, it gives CASSVDSHTEAFF.

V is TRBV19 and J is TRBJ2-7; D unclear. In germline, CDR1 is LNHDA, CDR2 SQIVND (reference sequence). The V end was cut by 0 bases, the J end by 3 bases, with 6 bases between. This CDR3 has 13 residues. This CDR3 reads CASSIDTNYEQYF. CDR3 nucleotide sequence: TGTGCCAGTAGTATAGACACCAACTACGAGCAGTACTTC.

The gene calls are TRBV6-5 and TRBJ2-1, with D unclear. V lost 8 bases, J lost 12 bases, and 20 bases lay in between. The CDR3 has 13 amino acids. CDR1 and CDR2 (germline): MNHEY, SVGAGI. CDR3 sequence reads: CASFYLFYKWQFF. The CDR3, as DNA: TGTGCCAGCTTCTATCTGTTTTATAAGTGGCAGTTCTTC.

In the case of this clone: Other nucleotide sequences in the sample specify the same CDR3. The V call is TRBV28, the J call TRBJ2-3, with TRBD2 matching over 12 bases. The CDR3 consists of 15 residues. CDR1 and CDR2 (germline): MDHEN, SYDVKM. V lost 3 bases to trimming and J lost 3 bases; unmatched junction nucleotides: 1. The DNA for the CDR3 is TGTGCCAGCAGTTTCCTAGCGGGAGGGACAGATACGCAGTATTTT. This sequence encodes CASSFLAGGTDTQYF.

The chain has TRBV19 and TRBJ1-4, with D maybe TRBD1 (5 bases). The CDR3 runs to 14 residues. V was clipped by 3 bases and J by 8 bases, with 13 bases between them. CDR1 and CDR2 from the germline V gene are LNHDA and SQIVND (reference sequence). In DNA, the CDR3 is TGTGCCAGTAGTATCACCCAGGGTGGGGAAAAACTGTTTTTT. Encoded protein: CASSITQGGEKLFF.

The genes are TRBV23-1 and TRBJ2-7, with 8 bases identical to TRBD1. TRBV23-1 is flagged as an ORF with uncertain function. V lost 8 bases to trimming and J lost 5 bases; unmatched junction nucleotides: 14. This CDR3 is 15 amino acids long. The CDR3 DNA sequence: TGCGCCAGCGGCCCGGATATCGACAGGGGAAACGAGCAGTACTTC. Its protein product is CASGPDIDRGNEQYF.